This T cell receptor beta chain was identified during a study of T cell repertoires in cytomegalovirus infection. The overall study: Public TCR beta signature analysis indicated the presence of both CMV infection and matching HLA type.

TCRdb redid the calling of the reads with MiXCR, one entry per CDR3 protein. The sample lists approximately 180,000 distinct CDR3 sequences, under 25% occurring once. Germline lookup yields CDR1 SGHTA and CDR2 FQGNSA. V trimming: 5 bases; J trimming: 6 bases; junction bases outside the gene matches: 6. This CDR3 has 13 amino acids. Whole-study results and caveats: Totalled public TCR beta family frequency picked out people who carried CMV plus the relevant HLA. HLA-C-restricted CMV-specific TCR beta clonotypes prevailed in the ex vivo response.

This clonotype was counted ten times or more. Its antigen is still unknown. The rearrangement uses TRBV7-2 and TRBJ1-2; 7 bases map to TRBD1. Sequences were obtained from PBMCs. This clonotype originated in a human donor in good health (CMV status not recorded). Some clones in this sample may be carry-over from other donors' samples. DNA of the CDR3: TGTGCCAGCAGCCCCATACAGGGGAATGGCTACACCTTC. This translates into CASSPIQGNGYTF.